A selection of T cell receptor beta chains follows, all from one sample in a study of neurological immune-mediated disorders. TCRdb analysed the 5' RACE reads with MiXCR anew, one entry per CDR3 protein. The sample includes 20,000 to 25,000 distinct CDR3 sequences, about 6% of them seen just once. The sequenced material came from CD8+ T cells from blood. The receptor set was obtained from a man between 18 and 35 years old in good health. Each CDR3 is given without its conserved first and last residue. A D gene is named only where the DNA matches it firmly.

V gene	J gene	D gene	CDR3 protein
TRBV20-1	TRBJ1-1	.	RDERQTGNTEAF
TRBV5-1	TRBJ1-3	TRBD1	ASSSRQGDSGNTIY
TRBV7-2	TRBJ1-1	.	ASSSRRIFNTEAF
TRBV6-6	TRBJ1-5	.	ASRITVSNQPQH
TRBV20-1	TRBJ2-1	.	SATQGGLAYNEQF
TRBV7-8	TRBJ1-2	.	ASSLGDPTYGYT
TRBV7-9	TRBJ2-4	.	ASSLTRGDLSKGNIQY
TRBV5-5	TRBJ2-7	TRBD2	ASTLLSGGSEQY
TRBV4-1	TRBJ1-2	.	ASSQAEQPNYGYT
TRBV6-1	TRBJ1-1	.	ASSEARIMAVSPEAF
TRBV5-1	TRBJ2-7	.	ASSLLTLGVYEQY
TRBV15	TRBJ2-2	.	ATSREWLTTGELF
TRBV7-8	TRBJ2-7	.	ASSLLGGAASYEQY
TRBV20-1	TRBJ2-2	TRBD2	SARDQERGETGELF
TRBV7-2	TRBJ1-1	.	ASSLGSMFLNTEAF
TRBV7-9	TRBJ2-1	TRBD2	ASSPTSGGTVNEQF
TRBV5-1	TRBJ1-1	.	ASSLAMGKPEAF
TRBV4-1	TRBJ1-1	.	ASSQDPLMTEAF
TRBV5-5	TRBJ2-2	.	ASSLGGRNTGELF
TRBV7-9	TRBJ1-4	TRBD1	ASTNRGQGWEKLF
TRBV7-2	TRBJ1-1	.	AGSLSWGNTEAF
TRBV21-1	TRBJ1-5	.	ASITPAASNQPQH
TRBV5-8	TRBJ1-1	TRBD1	ASSLRAGGPLNTEAF
TRBV5-1	TRBJ2-7	TRBD1	ASSADRDYEQY
TRBV7-2	TRBJ1-6	TRBD1	ASSLTGGSASPLH
TRBV4-2	TRBJ2-1	.	ASSQDVSLNEQF
TRBV24-1	TRBJ2-5	.	ATSDPGDIPQETQY
TRBV5-1	TRBJ1-4	.	ASSPPVWGEEKLF
TRBV5-5	TRBJ2-7	.	ASSSGSFGEQY
TRBV7-6	TRBJ2-7	.	ASSWGEYEQY
TRBV27	TRBJ1-6	TRBD1	ASSPGTANSPLH
TRBV6-5	TRBJ2-2	.	ASSYSPGIGELF
TRBV4-1	TRBJ2-7	.	ASSQDVVSYEQY
TRBV6-5	TRBJ1-1	.	ASSIVVNTEAF
TRBV5-1	TRBJ1-1	.	ASSPGVSGTEAF
TRBV29-1	TRBJ1-3	.	SVVLTGTDGNTIY